In this sample, the clone carrying this T cell receptor beta chain turned up a few times. V lost 4 bases and J 2 bases, leaving 5 bases between the germline ends. Germline CDR1 MNHNY, CDR2 SVGAGI (reference sequence). The CDR3 has 12 amino acids. The sample is drawn from a study of long-term antiretroviral therapy in people with HIV. Looking at the study overall: Earliest sampling preceded the 2015 immediate-ART recommendation by about a decade.

The authors ran the immunoSEQ assay, v3.0, at survey level. Sequenced by immunoSEQ multiplex PCR; TCRdb stores in-frame clones only, minus some. The profile shows about 15,000 clones, approximately 72% of them singletons. The chain joins TRBV6-6 to TRBJ2-5; D tentatively fits TRBD1 or TRBD2 (5 bases each). The origin of this receptor is a woman in her thirties or forties with HIV. The source was unsorted PBMCs, collected 3.2 years after starting antiretroviral therapy. This CDR3 reads CASSWGQETQYF. DNA of the CDR3: TGTGCCAGCAGTTGGGGGCAAGAGACCCAGTACTTC.